The clone carrying this TCR beta chain is medium-sized within its sample. Responders (about 200,000, CFSE-labeled) were co-plated with about 200,000 irradiated, violet-dye-labeled stimulators. The sample belongs to a study of graft-versus-host responses after intestinal transplantation. This CDR3 contains 15 residues. Germline V gives CDR1 LGHNA, CDR2 YNFKEQ. Trimming at V came to 0 bases and at J to 4 bases, leaving 4 bases not matched to a gene. Measured with immunoSEQ multiplex PCR; TCRdb has only the in-frame clones, and not every one. The sample lists roughly 6,900 clones; less than 25% were seen once.

This chain joins TRBV4-2 and TRBJ2-7, with 9 positions matching TRBD2. This material consisted of alloreactive CD8+ T cells from a mixed lymphocyte reaction culture, taken before transplantation. Regarding subset: CFSE-low proliferating T cells sorted from roughly 6-day pre-transplant mixed lymphocyte reaction (GvH or HvG direction). This receptor was obtained from a human patient who was an organ donor for intestinal transplantation. The CDR3 region is CASSQDIAGVYEQYF. In DNA, the CDR3 is TGTGCCAGCAGCCAAGATATAGCGGGAGTGTACGAGCAGTACTTC.